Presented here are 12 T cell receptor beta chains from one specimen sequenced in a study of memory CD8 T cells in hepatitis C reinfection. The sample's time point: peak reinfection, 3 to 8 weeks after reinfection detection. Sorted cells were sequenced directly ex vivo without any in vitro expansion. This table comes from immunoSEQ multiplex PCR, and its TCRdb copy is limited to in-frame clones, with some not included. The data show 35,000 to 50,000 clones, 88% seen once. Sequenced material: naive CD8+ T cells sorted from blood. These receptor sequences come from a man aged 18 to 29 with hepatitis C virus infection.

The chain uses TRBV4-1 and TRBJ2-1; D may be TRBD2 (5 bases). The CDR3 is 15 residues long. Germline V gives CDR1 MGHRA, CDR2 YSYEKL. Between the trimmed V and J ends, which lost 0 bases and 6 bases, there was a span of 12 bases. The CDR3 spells CASSQDSGVGNEQFF. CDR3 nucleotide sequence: TGCGCCAGCAGCCAAGATTCCGGGGTCGGCAATGAGCAGTTCTTC.

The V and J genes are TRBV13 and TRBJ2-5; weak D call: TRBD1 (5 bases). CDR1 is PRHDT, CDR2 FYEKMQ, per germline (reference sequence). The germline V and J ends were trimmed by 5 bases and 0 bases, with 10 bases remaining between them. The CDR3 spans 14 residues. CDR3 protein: CASSNNRYQETQYF. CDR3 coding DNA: TGTGCCAGCAGCAACAACAGGTACCAAGAGACCCAGTACTTC.

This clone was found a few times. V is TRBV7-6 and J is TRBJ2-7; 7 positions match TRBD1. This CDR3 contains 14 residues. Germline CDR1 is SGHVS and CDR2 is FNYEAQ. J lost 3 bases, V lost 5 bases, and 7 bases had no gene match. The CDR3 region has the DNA TGTGCCAGCAGCGCCCGACAGGGATTCTACGAGCAGTACTTC. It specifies CASSARQGFYEQYF.

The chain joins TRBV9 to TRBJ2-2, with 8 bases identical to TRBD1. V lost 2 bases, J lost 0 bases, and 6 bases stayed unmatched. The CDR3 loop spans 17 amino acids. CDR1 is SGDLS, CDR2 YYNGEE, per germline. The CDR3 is CASSVGQENPNTGELFF. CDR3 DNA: TGTGCCAGCAGCGTGGGACAGGAGAATCCGAACACCGGGGAGCTGTTTTTT.

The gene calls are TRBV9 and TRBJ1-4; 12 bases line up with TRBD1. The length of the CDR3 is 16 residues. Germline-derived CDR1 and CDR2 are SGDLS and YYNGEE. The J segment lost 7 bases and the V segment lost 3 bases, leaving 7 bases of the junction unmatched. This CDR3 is CASSASGTGGGEKLFF. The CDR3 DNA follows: TGTGCCAGCAGCGCATCCGGGACAGGGGGCGGTGAAAAACTGTTTTTT.

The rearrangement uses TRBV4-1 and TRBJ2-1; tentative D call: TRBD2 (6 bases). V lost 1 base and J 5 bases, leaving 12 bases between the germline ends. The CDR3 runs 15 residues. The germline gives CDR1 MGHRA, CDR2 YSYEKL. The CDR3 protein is CASSQGRGRNNEQFF. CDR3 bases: TGCGCCAGCAGCCAAGGGCGGGGCAGGAACAATGAGCAGTTCTTC.

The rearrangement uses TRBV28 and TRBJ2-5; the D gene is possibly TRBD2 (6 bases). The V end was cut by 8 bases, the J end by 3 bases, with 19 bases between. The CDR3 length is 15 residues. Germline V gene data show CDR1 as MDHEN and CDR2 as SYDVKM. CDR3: CASSGTSSFEETQYF. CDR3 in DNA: TGTGCCAGCTCTGGGACTTCCTCCTTTGAAGAGACCCAGTACTTC.

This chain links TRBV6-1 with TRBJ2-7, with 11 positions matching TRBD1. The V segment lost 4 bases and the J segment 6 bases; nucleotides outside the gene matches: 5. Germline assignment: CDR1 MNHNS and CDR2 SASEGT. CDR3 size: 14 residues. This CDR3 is CASSAGTGGFEQYV. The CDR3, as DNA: TGTGCCAGCAGTGCCGGGACAGGGGGTTTCGAGCAGTACGTC.

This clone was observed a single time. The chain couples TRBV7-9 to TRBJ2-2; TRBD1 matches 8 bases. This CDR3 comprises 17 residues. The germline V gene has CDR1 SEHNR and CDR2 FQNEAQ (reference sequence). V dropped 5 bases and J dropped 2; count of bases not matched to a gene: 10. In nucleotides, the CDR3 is TGTGCCAGCAGCCGCACTCGGCCAGGGGGCAACACCGGGGAGCTGTTTTTT. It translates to CASSRTRPGGNTGELFF.

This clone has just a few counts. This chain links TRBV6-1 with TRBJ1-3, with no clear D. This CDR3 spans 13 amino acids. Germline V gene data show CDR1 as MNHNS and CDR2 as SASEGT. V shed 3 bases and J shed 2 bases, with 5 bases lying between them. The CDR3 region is CASSDGAGNTIYF. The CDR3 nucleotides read TGTGCCAGCAGTGATGGAGCTGGAAACACCATATATTTT.

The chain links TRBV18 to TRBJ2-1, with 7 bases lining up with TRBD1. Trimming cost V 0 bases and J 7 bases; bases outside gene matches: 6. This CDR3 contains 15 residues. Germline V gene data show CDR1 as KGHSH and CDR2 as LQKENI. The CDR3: CASSPPVQGMNEQFF. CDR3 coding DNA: TGTGCCAGCTCACCACCTGTACAGGGGATGAATGAGCAGTTCTTC.

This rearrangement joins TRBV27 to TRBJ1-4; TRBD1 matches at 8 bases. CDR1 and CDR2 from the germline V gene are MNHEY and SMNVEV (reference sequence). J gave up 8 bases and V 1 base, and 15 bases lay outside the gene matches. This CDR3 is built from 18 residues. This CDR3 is CASSLYPGGERGGEKLFF. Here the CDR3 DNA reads TGTGCCAGCAGTTTATACCCAGGGGGCGAGAGGGGTGGAGAAAAACTGTTTTTT.